A selection of T cell receptor beta chains follows, all from one sample in a study of breast tumors, draining lymph nodes, adjacent tissues. TCRdb re-called the multiplex PCR reads through MiXCR, storing one row per CDR3 protein. The sample consists of around 300,000 distinct CDR3 sequences, 30% of them appearing once. The sample comprised axillary lymph node tissue. Receptors were obtained from a female donor with breast cancer. Some clones in this sample may be carry-over from other donors' samples. The CDR3 runs from the conserved cysteine through the conserved F or W.

len	v_gene	CDR3aa
16	TRBV12-3/TRBV12-4	CASSQFLSSSPSEQYF
12	TRBV15	CAIAGVVETQYF
15	TRBV7-7	CASSLEQPGKNIQYF
16	TRBV6-5	CASSQMGRTSGNTIYF
16	TRBV7-9	CASSPASGGAGNTIYF
13	TRBV24-1	CATQLSVTGELFF
12	TRBV10-2	CASSIQGETQYF
15	TRBV6-2/TRBV6-3	CASRGTGGRYNEQFF
14	TRBV6-1	CASSTRRGLNEQFF
15	TRBV2	CASSVGLAGQYEQYF
18	TRBV5-5	CASSLGVGGQGRNNEQFF
19	TRBV6-1	CASSEVSLLTRLFNSPLHF
16	TRBV12-3/TRBV12-4	CASSELVLSNIGELFF
16	TRBV20-1	CSASIDTSGTTGELFF
13	TRBV20-1	CSGKTSGSEKLFF
15	TRBV28	CASSFPYTEKYEQYF
16	TRBV6-6	CASSYDGARTCNEQFF
14	TRBV6-6	CASSHSGANNEQFF
13	TRBV11-3	CASSSQDNSPLHF
14	TRBV25-1	CASSAAGAGNEQFF
19	TRBV5-1	CASSLELKLGGRGTGELFF
14	TRBV5-1	CASSYWDSGETQYF